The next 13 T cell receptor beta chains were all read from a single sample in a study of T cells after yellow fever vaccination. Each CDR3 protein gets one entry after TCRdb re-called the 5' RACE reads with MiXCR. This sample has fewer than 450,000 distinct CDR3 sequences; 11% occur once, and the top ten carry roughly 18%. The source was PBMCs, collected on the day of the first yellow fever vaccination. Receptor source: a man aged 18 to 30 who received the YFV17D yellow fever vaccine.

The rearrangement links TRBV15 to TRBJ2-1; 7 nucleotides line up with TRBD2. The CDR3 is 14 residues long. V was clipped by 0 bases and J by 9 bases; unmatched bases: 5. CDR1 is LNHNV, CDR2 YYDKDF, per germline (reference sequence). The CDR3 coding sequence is TGTGCCACCAGCAGAGATCGTCTAGCGGTTGAGCAGTTCTTC. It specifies CATSRDRLAVEQFF.

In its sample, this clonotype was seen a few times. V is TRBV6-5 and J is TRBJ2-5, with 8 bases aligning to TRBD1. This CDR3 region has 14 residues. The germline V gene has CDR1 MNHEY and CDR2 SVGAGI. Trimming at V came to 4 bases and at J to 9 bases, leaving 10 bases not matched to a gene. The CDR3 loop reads CASSLDRVYRPQYF. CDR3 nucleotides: TGTGCCAGCAGTTTGGACAGGGTATACCGTCCCCAGTACTTC.

CDR3 DNA: TGTGCCAGCAGCCAAGACGGGACAGGCATCAATCAGCCCCAGCATTTT. Encoded protein: CASSQDGTGINQPQHF. The chain couples TRBV3-1 to TRBJ1-5, with 8 bases fitting TRBD1. Per germline, CDR1 LGHDT and CDR2 YNNKEL (reference sequence). Trimming took 0 bases from V and 3 from J; bases not matched to a gene: 4. The CDR3 spans 16 residues.

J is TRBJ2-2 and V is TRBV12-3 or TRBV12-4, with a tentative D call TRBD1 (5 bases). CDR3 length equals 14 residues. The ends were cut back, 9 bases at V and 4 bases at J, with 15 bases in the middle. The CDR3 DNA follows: TGTGCCAGTACGACATCAGGGATCACCGGGGAGCTGTTTTTT. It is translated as CASTTSGITGELFF.

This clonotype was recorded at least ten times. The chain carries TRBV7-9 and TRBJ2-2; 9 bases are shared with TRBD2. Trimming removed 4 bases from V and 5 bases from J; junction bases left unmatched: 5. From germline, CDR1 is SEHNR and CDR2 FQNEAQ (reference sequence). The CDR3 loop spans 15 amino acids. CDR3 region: CASSSAGGRTGELFF. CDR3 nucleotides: TGTGCCAGCAGCTCCGCGGGGGGGCGAACCGGGGAGCTGTTTTTT.

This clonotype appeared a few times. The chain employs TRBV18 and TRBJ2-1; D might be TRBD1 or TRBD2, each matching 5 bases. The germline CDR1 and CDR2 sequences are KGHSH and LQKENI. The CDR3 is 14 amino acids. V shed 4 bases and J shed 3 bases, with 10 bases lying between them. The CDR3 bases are TGTGCCAGCTCACTACAGGAGGACTACAATGAGCAGTTCTTC. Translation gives CASSLQEDYNEQFF. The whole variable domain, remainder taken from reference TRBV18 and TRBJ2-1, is NAGVMQNPRHLVRRRGQEARLRCSPMKGHSHVYWYRQLPEEGLKFMVYLQKENIIDESGMPKERFSAEFPKEGPSILRIQQVVRGDSAAYFCASSLQEDYNEQFFGPGTRLTVL.

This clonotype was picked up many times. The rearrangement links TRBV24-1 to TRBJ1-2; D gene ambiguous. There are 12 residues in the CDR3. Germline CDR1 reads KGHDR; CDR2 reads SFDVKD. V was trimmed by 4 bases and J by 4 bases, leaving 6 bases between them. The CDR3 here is CATSDYSYGYTF. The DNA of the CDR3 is TGTGCCACCAGTGACTACAGCTATGGCTACACCTTC.

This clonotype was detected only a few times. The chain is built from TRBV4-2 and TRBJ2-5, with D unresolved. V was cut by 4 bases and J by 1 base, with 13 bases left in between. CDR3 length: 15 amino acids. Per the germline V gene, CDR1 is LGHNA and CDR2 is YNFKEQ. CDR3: CASSLSPGSQETQYF. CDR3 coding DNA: TGTGCCAGCAGCCTTTCTCCCGGCAGCCAAGAGACCCAGTACTTC.

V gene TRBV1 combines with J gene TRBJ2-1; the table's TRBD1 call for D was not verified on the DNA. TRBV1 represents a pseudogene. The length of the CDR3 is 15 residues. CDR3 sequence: CTSRTTVISYNEQFF. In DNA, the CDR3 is TGCACCAGCAGAACGACAGTCATCTCCTACAATGAGCAGTTCTTC.

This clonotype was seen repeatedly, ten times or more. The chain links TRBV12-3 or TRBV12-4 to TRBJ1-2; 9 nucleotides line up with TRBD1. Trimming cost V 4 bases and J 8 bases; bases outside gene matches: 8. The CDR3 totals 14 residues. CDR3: CASSSSGQGGGYTF. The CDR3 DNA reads TGTGCCAGCAGTTCCTCGGGACAGGGTGGAGGCTACACCTTC.

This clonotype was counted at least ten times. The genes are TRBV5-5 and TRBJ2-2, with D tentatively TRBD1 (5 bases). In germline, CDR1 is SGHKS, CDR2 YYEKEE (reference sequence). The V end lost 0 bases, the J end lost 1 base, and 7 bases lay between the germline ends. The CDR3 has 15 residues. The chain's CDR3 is CASSLVGLNTGELFF. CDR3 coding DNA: TGTGCCAGCAGCTTGGTGGGGCTGAACACCGGGGAGCTGTTTTTT.

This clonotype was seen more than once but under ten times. CDR3 sequence reads: CASSLNRASGGLSTDTQYF. CDR3 sequence (DNA): TGTGCCAGCAGCTTAAACCGGGCTAGCGGGGGTCTAAGCACAGATACGCAGTATTTT. This chain uses TRBV11-2 with TRBJ2-3; 10 bases are shared with TRBD2. CDR1 is SGHAT and CDR2 is FQNNGV in the germline V gene. The ends lost 2 bases at V and 0 bases at J; junction bases unmatched: 11. CDR3 length: 19 residues.

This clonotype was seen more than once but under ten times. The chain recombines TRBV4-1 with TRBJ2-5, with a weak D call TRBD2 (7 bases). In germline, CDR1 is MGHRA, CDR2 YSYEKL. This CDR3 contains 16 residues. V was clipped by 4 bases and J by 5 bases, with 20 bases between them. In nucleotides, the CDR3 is TGCGCCAGCAGCCCCAGGGCGGGGGCTATGCAGGAGACCCAGTACTTC. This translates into CASSPRAGAMQETQYF.